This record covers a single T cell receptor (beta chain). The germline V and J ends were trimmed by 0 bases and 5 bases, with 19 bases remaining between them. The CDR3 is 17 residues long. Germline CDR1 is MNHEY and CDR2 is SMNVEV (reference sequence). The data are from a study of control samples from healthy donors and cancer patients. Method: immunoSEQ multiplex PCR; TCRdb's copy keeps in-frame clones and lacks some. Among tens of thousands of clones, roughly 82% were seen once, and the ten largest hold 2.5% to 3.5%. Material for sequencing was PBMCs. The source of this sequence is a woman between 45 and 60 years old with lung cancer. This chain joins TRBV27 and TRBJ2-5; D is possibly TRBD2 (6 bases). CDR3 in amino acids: CASSLSVNGNRGETQYF. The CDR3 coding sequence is TGTGCCAGCAGTTTATCAGTGAACGGCAACCGGGGGGAGACCCAGTACTTC.